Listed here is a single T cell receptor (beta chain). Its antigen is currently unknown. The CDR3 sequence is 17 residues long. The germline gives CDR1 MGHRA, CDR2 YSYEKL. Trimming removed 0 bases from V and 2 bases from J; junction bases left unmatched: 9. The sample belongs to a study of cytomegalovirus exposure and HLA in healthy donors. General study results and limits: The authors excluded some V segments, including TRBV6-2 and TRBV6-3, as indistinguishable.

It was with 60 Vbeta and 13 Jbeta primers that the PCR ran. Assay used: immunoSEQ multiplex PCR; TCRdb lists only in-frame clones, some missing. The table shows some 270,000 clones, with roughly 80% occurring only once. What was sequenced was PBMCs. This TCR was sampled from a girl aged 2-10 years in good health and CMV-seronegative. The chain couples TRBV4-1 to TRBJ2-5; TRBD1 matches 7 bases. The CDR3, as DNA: TGCGCCAGCAGCCAAGATCAGTCAGACAGGGAGCAAGAGACCCAGTACTTC. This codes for CASSQDQSDREQETQYF.